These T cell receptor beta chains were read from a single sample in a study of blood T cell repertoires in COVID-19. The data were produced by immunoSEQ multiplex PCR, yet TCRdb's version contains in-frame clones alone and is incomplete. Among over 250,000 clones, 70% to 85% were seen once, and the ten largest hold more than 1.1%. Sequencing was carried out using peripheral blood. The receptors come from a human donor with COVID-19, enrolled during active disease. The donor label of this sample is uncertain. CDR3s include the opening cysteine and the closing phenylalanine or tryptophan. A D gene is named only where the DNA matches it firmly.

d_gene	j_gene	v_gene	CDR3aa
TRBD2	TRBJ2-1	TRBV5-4	CASSHFLGPGGLEQFF
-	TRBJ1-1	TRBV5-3	CARSSRSGTEAFF
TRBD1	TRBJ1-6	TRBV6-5	CASSRTGGESPLHF
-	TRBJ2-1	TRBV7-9	CASSLAGWGEQFF
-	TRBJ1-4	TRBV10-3	CAISDNNEKLFF
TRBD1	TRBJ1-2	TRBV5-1	CASTIDRGNYGYTF
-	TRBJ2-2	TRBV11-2	CASSLELMGQNTGELFF
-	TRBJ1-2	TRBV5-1	CASSLAGSAGYTF
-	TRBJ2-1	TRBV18	CASSPRGGWSYNEQFF
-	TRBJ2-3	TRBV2	CASSQGRGTDTQYF
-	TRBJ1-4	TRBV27	CASSPRGVPNEKLFF
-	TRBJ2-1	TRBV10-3	CAISESMEGYNEQFF
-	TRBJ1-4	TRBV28	CASSLPNEKLFF
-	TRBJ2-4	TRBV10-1	CASSEKGLGNIQYF